These 4 T cell receptor beta chains originate from one sample sequenced in a study of siplizumab effects on memory and regulatory T cells. Clones were sequenced by immunoSEQ multiplex PCR, and TCRdb holds only the in-frame ones, with some missing. The sample carries approximately 100,000 clones, around 95% recorded once. The sequenced material came from non-Treg CD4+ T cells sorted from blood. The receptors stem from a human donor in good health.

The chain is built from TRBV4-1 and TRBJ2-1; D could derive from TRBD1 or TRBD2 (5 bases each). CDR3 length: 16 residues. V gave up 2 bases and J gave up 7 bases, with 18 bases separating them. Germline lookup yields CDR1 MGHRA and CDR2 YSYEKL. CDR3 DNA: TGCGCCAGCAGCCAACGATCGGGACCCACGGGGAATGAGCAGTTCTTC. This gives the protein CASSQRSGPTGNEQFF.

J is TRBJ2-1 and V is TRBV9; no reliable D call. Trimming pared 0 bases from V and 2 bases from J, leaving 9 bases between. CDR1 is SGDLS, CDR2 YYNGEE, per germline. CDR3 length equals 15 residues. The CDR3 DNA is TGTGCCAGCAGCGTAGAGAGTTGGGCCTACAATGAGCAGTTCTTC. Translating gives CASSVESWAYNEQFF.

The CDR3 region is CASSLGDRVVQETQYF. CDR3 sequence (DNA): TGCGCCAGCAGCTTGGGGGACAGGGTCGTCCAAGAGACCCAGTACTTC. The chain has TRBV5-1 and TRBJ2-5, with 9 nucleotides matching TRBD1. J lost 1 base, V lost 0 bases, and 4 bases had no gene match. The CDR3 runs to 16 residues. Germline CDR1 and CDR2: SGHRS and YFSETQ.

The chain couples TRBV28 to TRBJ2-2; TRBD1 agrees at 7 bases. V was clipped by 5 bases and J by 4 bases; unmatched bases: 4. In germline, CDR1 is MDHEN, CDR2 SYDVKM. This CDR3 spans 14 amino acids. The CDR3, as DNA: TGTGCCAGCAGTCCTACAGGGGTCACCGGGGAGCTGTTTTTT. Its protein product is CASSPTGVTGELFF.